This T cell receptor beta chain is from a study of cytomegalovirus exposure and HLA in healthy donors (dated by TCRdb to between 2016 and 2019). General notes on the study: An earlier analysis of some 500 of the donors reported 250 to 350 Gb of sequence data and 120 million or so unique TCR beta sequences from some 180 million T cells. The aim of the study was to test whether cataloging public T cell receptors could identify signatures of past pathogen exposure. An early release that covered several hundred HLA-typed donors contained about 300 gigabases of sequencing data and 70 million to 100 million unique TCR sequences. Donor age, sex, ethnicity and CMV serostatus were compiled together with the repertoire data. To decide whether each TCR beta V gene segment behaved as functional or pseudogenic, an earlier analysis of some 540 of the donors relied on high-throughput TCR beta sequencing. The genetic ancestry cluster associated with self-reported Caucasian donors included over 65% of the 398 genotyped donors. About five DR-DQ haplotypes were treated as single units for association and clustering because of strong linkage in the cohort. All discovery cohort repertoires had been generated on a single sequencing platform. The number of typed donors differed by locus: roughly 629-630 for A, B, C, DRB1 and DQB1; 522 for DQA1; approximately 600 for DPA1; and approximately 450 for DPB1. Among almost 400 genotyped donors of the cohort, an average of around 240,000 unique TCR beta nucleotide sequences were sequenced per donor, around 20% of them non-productive. To predict cytomegalovirus infection status, the study brought together high-throughput TCR immunosequencing, statistical association of individual TCRs with disease status, and machine learning. The T cell repertoires of around 730 subjects were profiled by immunosequencing and related to cytomegalovirus serostatus. A later analysis re-analyzed previously published TCR beta repertoires from approximately 670 donors and added high-resolution HLA genotyping to study TCR occurrence patterns. A separate validation cohort of 100 to 150 different subjects was used in addition to the roughly 670-subject first cohort. A later genetic analysis took genome-wide SNP genotypes for about 55% of the 666 donors and used that subset as a discovery cohort. Both class I and class II loci were covered by HLA typing, at four-digit resolution. The later analysis used no new phenotypic data to find candidate immune exposures, relying instead on TCR beta sequences and their occurrence across donors.

Per the germline V gene, SGHRS is the CDR1 and YFSETQ is the CDR2. The CDR3 numbers 14 residues from cysteine through phenylalanine. CDR3 DNA is the only sequence kept; it has 42 bases, read in frame from the first base. Between the V and J ends, shortened by 3 bases and 7 bases respectively, the junction contains 11 bases. What the study reported, not specific to this receptor: Across donors, most TCR sequences were observed very rarely, whereas some public TCRs were present in many individuals. In a later analysis, most CMV-associated TCR beta chains were found to appear HLA-restricted, with HLA associations seemingly driven largely by CMV exposure. Because counts were too low, about 18 rarely observed V segments, including chromosome 9 orphons, were excluded from the earlier analysis of roughly 580 of the donors. The only immune exposure information available for the cohort was CMV serostatus. An association between a missense DCLRE1C variant and V-gene and J-gene trimming of TCR beta chains was found in a later genetic analysis and replicated in an independent cohort. A further reported finding was that TCR beta sequences accurately predicted the HLA-A and HLA-B alleles for most subjects in the first cohort. Correlated functional status among segregating V segments might be attributable to linkage disequilibrium, but an unknown experimental factor could not be ruled out. A later genetic analysis reported fewer N-insertions in productive TCRs among donors in an Asian-associated ancestry cluster than the roughly 640-donor mean. A later analysis found that HLA-associated TCR beta chains were more clonally expanded and had lower generation probabilities than equally common non-associated chains. According to a later analysis, TCR association rates differed among HLA loci, with DRB1 alleles showing the most associated TCRs and HLA-C alleles showing the fewest. A total of about 180 TCR beta chains were listed by the study as associated with cytomegalovirus. According to the authors, the approach could potentially be generalized to other disease states and immunological phenotypes. In a later analysis, several top co-occurrence clusters were reported to appear linked to parvovirus B19, influenza, CMV and Epstein-Barr virus. The classifier was reported to diagnose cytomegalovirus status with high specificity and sensitivity in both the original and validation cohorts. This cohort had only TCR beta chains sequenced, and the lack of alpha or paired-chain data limited which features could be detected. Because HLA typing was missing for some donors at each locus, association tests included only the typed subset. A few of the identified cytomegalovirus-associated TCR beta chains were confirmed in vitro to be specific for cytomegalovirus antigens. The sequencing pipeline was judged likely to have produced a cluster of highly shared sequence variants as a technical artifact. A later analysis associated about 17,000 TCR beta sequences with specific HLA alleles at a false discovery rate of 0.05. Because the 87-base-pair reads could not distinguish some IMGT-functional V segments, including TRBV6-2 and TRBV6-3, those segments were excluded. Presence/absence analyses assumed roughly uniform sequencing depth across donors, an assumption that may not hold. Broadly in line with IMGT annotations, most TCR beta V segments showed up in productive rearrangements about 87% or about 30% of the time in an earlier analysis of 450 to 750 of the donors. When HLA alleles, especially DR and DQ, strongly co-occurred, TCR associations were difficult to assign to individual alleles.

Libraries came from the immunoSEQ multiplex PCR assay. The multiplex PCR relied on a mix of 60 forward primers for TCR Vbeta segments and 13 reverse primers for TCR Jbeta segments. Amplification of the CDR3 region of rearranged TCR beta genes was performed with a multiplex PCR assay on genomic DNA. The amplified TCR beta libraries were sequenced on the Illumina HiSeq System as 87-base-pair reads. As for how the authors treated the data: A later analysis tallied some 79 million unique TCR beta chains across the roughly 610 repertoires, and about 10 million of those chains were shared by two or more donors. Raw reads were error-corrected and collapsed into unique sequences with a nearest-neighbor algorithm that merged closely related sequences to remove PCR and sequencing errors. To assign V, D and J gene segments, CDR3 sequences were aligned to IMGT reference sequences. For a sequence to be retained, a match of at least six nucleotides to both a V gene segment and a J gene segment was required. Rearrangements were called productive when the CDR3 lacked stop codons and stayed in frame with V and J; all others were non-productive. CDR3 was defined according to IMGT convention as the region running from the second conserved V-encoded cysteine to the conserved J-encoded phenylalanine. Sequences without an unambiguous match to a single V gene segment were excluded from the earlier analysis of 500 to 700 of the donors. In an earlier analysis of approximately 590 of the donors, a V segment was called functional when productive rearrangements were above 56.7%, and segregating when the standard deviation between donors exceeded 5%. To diagnose cytomegalovirus status from the catalog of TCR beta chain sequences, a statistical classification framework was built. In a later analysis, V and J genes were assigned by comparing TCR nucleotide sequences against IMGT/GENE-DB human TR gene sequences. The TCRdist pipeline was used in a later analysis to assign CDR3 sequences and most-parsimonious VDJ recombination scenarios. In a later analysis, every TCR beta chain was defined by the combination of its CDR3 amino acid sequence and its V-gene family, and reads without a unique V-gene family were dropped. To address suspected cross-contamination and a sequencing artifact, a later analysis removed around 600 highly shared, low-generation-probability nucleotide sequences. For each public chain, a later analysis derived a clonal expansion index from normalized ranks of inferred template counts within each repertoire. In a later analysis, generation probabilities were computed using a VDJ recombination model fitted to out-of-frame rearrangements, and the results were checked against IGoR. Hypergeometric tests were used in a later analysis to score TCR-TCR, TCR-HLA and TCR-CMV co-occurrence, with a repertoire-size bias correction applied to the TCR pairs. In a later analysis, false discovery rates were estimated by permuting HLA or CMV assignments 20 times. In a later analysis, co-occurring TCRs were grouped using DBSCAN, and TCRdist sequence similarity was added for clustering within HLA-allele-positive subsets. Co-occurrence clustering excluded repertoires with fewer than 30,000 or more than 120,000 public chains, plus five with anomalous nucleotide sharing. Sourced from immuneACCESS, this table was stored by TCRdb with only in-frame sequences that have V and J called. A share of the clones is absent; for the studies checked, an unresolved V gene accounts for under half, and the remainder has no known explanation. V, J and clone size were drawn from that table, and D and trimming were deduced from the DNA. Across this sample there are about 72,000 clones, with approximately 70% seen only once. The top ten constitute approximately 21% of the sample.

To note about this clone: There is no known antigen for this receptor. Qualities for individual bases were not recorded, and no much larger clone is one base off.

The cohort was made up of about 610 healthy bone marrow donors. At the time of sampling, all cohort members were nominally healthy, though unrecorded immune exposures were likely present. The donor tested CMV seropositive, placing the donor among the approximately 290 seropositive members of the cohort. A peripheral blood sample was collected from each donor, and TCR beta sequencing was performed on peripheral blood mononuclear cells. The Qiagen DNeasy Blood Extraction Kit was used to extract genomic DNA from the blood cell samples. Rearrangement joined TRBV5-1 to TRBJ1-6, with the identity of the D gene unclear. The receptor was isolated from a man aged 40-50 years in good health and CMV-seropositive. The sample consisted of PBMCs. The DNA sequence is as follows: TGCGCCAGCAGCTCGGGGTCTCGAAATTCACCCCTCCACTTT. It translates to CASSSGSRNSPLHF.